A selection of T cell receptor beta chains follows, all from one sample in a study of blood T cell repertoires in COVID-19. Clones were sequenced by immunoSEQ multiplex PCR, and TCRdb holds only the in-frame ones, with some missing. The top ten hold around 3.6% of the sample, which has about 130,000 clones, roughly 86% seen once. Specimen: peripheral blood. These receptors were collected from a woman aged 55-70 years with acute or convalescent COVID-19. The CDR3 runs from the conserved cysteine through the conserved F or W. Fields, in order: V gene, J gene, clone size, D gene, CDR3 protein, CDR3 DNA. The D gene is left open where the match is weak. A row's size may be missing; if present it is once, few, many or a size class.

v_gene: TRBV28; j_gene: TRBJ2-1; abundance: -; d_gene: TRBD1; CDR3aa: CASSPIRDRGLEQFF; CDR3nt: TGTGCCAGCAGTCCCATCCGGGACAGGGGGCTTGAGCAGTTCTTC
v_gene: TRBV28; j_gene: TRBJ2-7; abundance: -; d_gene: TRBD2; CDR3aa: CASSRVSGSGLRQYF; CDR3nt: TGTGCCAGCAGCCGGGTTAGCGGGAGCGGATTGAGACAGTACTTC
v_gene: TRBV28; j_gene: TRBJ1-2; abundance: few; d_gene: -; CDR3aa: CASSPPQQGTHYGYTF; CDR3nt: TGTGCCAGCAGTCCTCCCCAACAGGGAACCCACTATGGCTACACCTTC
v_gene: TRBV11-2; j_gene: TRBJ2-1; abundance: -; d_gene: -; CDR3aa: CASSLASSSAGEQFF; CDR3nt: TGTGCCAGCAGCTTAGCTTCGTCTAGCGCAGGTGAGCAGTTCTTC
v_gene: TRBV5-1; j_gene: TRBJ1-4; abundance: -; d_gene: -; CDR3aa: CASSLYMGRTNEKLFF; CDR3nt: TGCGCCAGCAGCTTGTATATGGGCAGAACTAATGAAAAACTGTTTTTT
v_gene: TRBV14; j_gene: TRBJ2-1; abundance: -; d_gene: -; CDR3aa: CASSLRGLAVNEQFF; CDR3nt: TGTGCCAGCAGCCTGCGGGGCTTAGCTGTGAATGAGCAGTTCTTC
v_gene: TRBV19; j_gene: TRBJ2-2; abundance: -; d_gene: TRBD1; CDR3aa: CASRDRAGTGELFF; CDR3nt: TGTGCCAGTAGAGACAGGGCTGGGACCGGGGAGCTGTTTTTT
v_gene: TRBV28; j_gene: TRBJ2-5; abundance: -; d_gene: TRBD2; CDR3aa: CASSLVLGTSGRAAQYF; CDR3nt: TGTGCCAGCAGTTTAGTATTGGGGACTAGCGGGCGGGCGGCCCAGTACTTC
v_gene: TRBV19; j_gene: TRBJ1-5; abundance: -; d_gene: -; CDR3aa: CASSSYRDSNQPQHF; CDR3nt: TGTGCCAGTAGTTCATACAGGGATAGCAATCAGCCCCAGCATTTT
v_gene: TRBV5-1; j_gene: TRBJ2-1; abundance: -; d_gene: -; CDR3aa: CASSVAEGSYNEQFF; CDR3nt: TGCGCCAGCAGCGTAGCAGAAGGCTCCTACAATGAGCAGTTCTTC
v_gene: TRBV28; j_gene: TRBJ1-5; abundance: -; d_gene: TRBD1; CDR3aa: CASSFRTGSKKPQHF; CDR3nt: TGTGCCAGCAGTTTTAGGACAGGGTCTAAGAAGCCCCAGCATTTT
v_gene: TRBV28; j_gene: TRBJ2-1; abundance: -; d_gene: -; CDR3aa: CASSLRTVYNEQFF; CDR3nt: TGTGCCAGCAGCTTGCGGACTGTATACAATGAGCAGTTCTTC
v_gene: TRBV28; j_gene: TRBJ2-6; abundance: -; d_gene: -; CDR3aa: CASSRLGANVLTF; CDR3nt: TGTGCCAGCAGTAGACTCGGGGCCAACGTCCTGACTTTC
v_gene: TRBV27; j_gene: TRBJ2-7; abundance: -; d_gene: TRBD1; CDR3aa: CASSSVTGFGSYEQYF; CDR3nt: TGTGCCAGCAGCTCCGTGACAGGGTTTGGGTCCTACGAGCAGTACTTC
v_gene: TRBV28; j_gene: TRBJ1-1; abundance: -; d_gene: -; CDR3aa: CASSSSEGTEAFF; CDR3nt: TGTGCCAGCAGTTCCTCGGAGGGCACTGAAGCTTTCTTT
v_gene: TRBV19; j_gene: TRBJ1-2; abundance: -; d_gene: TRBD1; CDR3aa: CASSMPGQGFGYTF; CDR3nt: TGTGCCAGTAGTATGCCGGGACAGGGATTTGGCTACACCTTC
v_gene: TRBV5-1; j_gene: TRBJ2-2; abundance: -; d_gene: TRBD2; CDR3aa: CASSLGLAGGTGELFF; CDR3nt: TGCGCCAGCAGCTTGGGACTAGCGGGAGGCACCGGGGAGCTGTTTTTT
v_gene: TRBV30; j_gene: TRBJ2-1; abundance: -; d_gene: -; CDR3aa: CAWSGLNEQFF; CDR3nt: TGTGCCTGGAGTGGGCTCAATGAGCAGTTCTTC
v_gene: TRBV6-5; j_gene: TRBJ2-1; abundance: -; d_gene: TRBD2; CDR3aa: CASSYRGTSGSKFF; CDR3nt: TGTGCCAGCAGTTACCGTGGGACTAGCGGGTCGAAGTTCTTC
v_gene: TRBV6-5; j_gene: TRBJ1-1; abundance: -; d_gene: TRBD1; CDR3aa: CASLRDRATEAFF; CDR3nt: TGTGCCAGCCTCCGAGACAGGGCCACTGAAGCTTTCTTT
v_gene: TRBV3-1/TRBV3-2; j_gene: TRBJ2-4; abundance: -; d_gene: -; CDR3aa: CASSQDSTGWNIQYF; CDR3nt: TGTGCCAGCAGCCAAGATTCTACAGGGTGGAACATTCAGTACTTC
v_gene: TRBV5-1; j_gene: TRBJ1-1; abundance: -; d_gene: TRBD1; CDR3aa: CASRDRGNVGTEAFF; CDR3nt: TGCGCCAGCCGGGACAGGGGAAACGTGGGGACTGAAGCTTTCTTT
v_gene: TRBV28; j_gene: TRBJ1-2; abundance: -; d_gene: -; CDR3aa: CASSFEGVRGYTF; CDR3nt: TGTGCCAGCAGTTTTGAGGGGGTGCGAGGCTACACCTTC
v_gene: TRBV5-1; j_gene: TRBJ1-2; abundance: -; d_gene: TRBD1; CDR3aa: CASSLYDRDGYTF; CDR3nt: TGCGCCAGCAGCTTATATGACAGGGATGGCTACACCTTC
v_gene: TRBV27; j_gene: TRBJ1-2; abundance: -; d_gene: -; CDR3aa: CASTLRRGGGYTF; CDR3nt: TGTGCCAGCACCCTCCGAAGGGGGGGTGGCTACACCTTC
v_gene: TRBV7-3; j_gene: TRBJ2-1; abundance: once; d_gene: -; CDR3aa: CASSFSAPGSNNEQFF; CDR3nt: TGTGCCAGCAGTTTTTCAGCCCCAGGATCAAACAATGAGCAGTTCTTC
v_gene: TRBV3-1/TRBV3-2; j_gene: TRBJ2-5; abundance: -; d_gene: -; CDR3aa: CASSQGPPPAVETQYF; CDR3nt: TGTGCCAGCAGCCAAGGGCCCCCCCCAGCGGTCGAGACCCAGTACTTC
v_gene: TRBV10-1; j_gene: TRBJ2-5; abundance: -; d_gene: TRBD2; CDR3aa: CASSGGSGAQETQYF; CDR3nt: TGCGCCAGCAGTGGAGGTAGCGGGGCTCAAGAGACCCAGTACTTC
v_gene: TRBV12-5; j_gene: TRBJ2-1; abundance: -; d_gene: TRBD2; CDR3aa: CASGLEGSGTSPYNEQFF; CDR3nt: TGTGCTAGTGGTTTGGAGGGCAGCGGGACCAGCCCCTACAATGAGCAGTTCTTC
v_gene: TRBV7-3; j_gene: TRBJ1-1; abundance: few; d_gene: -; CDR3aa: CASSFIQVLNTEAFF; CDR3nt: TGTGCCAGCAGCTTTATACAGGTATTGAACACTGAAGCTTTCTTT
v_gene: TRBV9; j_gene: TRBJ1-3; abundance: -; d_gene: -; CDR3aa: CASSPSNTIYF; CDR3nt: TGTGCCAGCAGCCCCTCCAACACCATATATTTT
v_gene: TRBV5-1; j_gene: TRBJ1-1; abundance: -; d_gene: TRBD1; CDR3aa: CASSPTRTGLVNTEAFF; CDR3nt: TGCGCCAGCAGCCCAACCCGGACAGGGCTTGTGAACACTGAAGCTTTCTTT
v_gene: TRBV19; j_gene: TRBJ1-1; abundance: -; d_gene: TRBD1; CDR3aa: CASRDRGNTEAFF; CDR3nt: TGTGCCAGTAGGGACAGGGGGAACACTGAAGCTTTCTTT
v_gene: TRBV6-6; j_gene: TRBJ2-3; abundance: -; d_gene: -; CDR3aa: CASSLQSDTQYF; CDR3nt: TGTGCCAGCAGTTTACAGTCAGATACGCAGTATTTT
v_gene: TRBV6-5; j_gene: TRBJ1-4; abundance: -; d_gene: -; CDR3aa: CASSYSTTGQSF; CDR3nt: TGTGCCAGCAGTTACTCGACAACAGGGCAGAGTTTT
v_gene: TRBV15; j_gene: TRBJ2-1; abundance: -; d_gene: -; CDR3aa: CATSRSSGERPYNEQFF; CDR3nt: TGTGCCACCAGCAGGTCTTCAGGGGAAAGGCCCTACAATGAGCAGTTCTTC
v_gene: TRBV19; j_gene: TRBJ2-3; abundance: -; d_gene: -; CDR3aa: CASSRGLSTDTQYF; CDR3nt: TGTGCCAGTAGTAGAGGACTAAGCACAGATACGCAGTATTTT
v_gene: TRBV7-3; j_gene: TRBJ2-1; abundance: few; d_gene: -; CDR3aa: CASSHQPSWRARGLDEQFF; CDR3nt: TGTGCCAGCAGCCACCAGCCCTCGTGGCGGGCACGTGGGTTGGATGAGCAGTTCTTC
v_gene: TRBV2; j_gene: TRBJ2-7; abundance: -; d_gene: TRBD1; CDR3aa: CASSESRTGLYEQYF; CDR3nt: TGTGCCAGCAGTGAGAGCCGGACAGGCCTCTACGAGCAGTACTTC
v_gene: TRBV28; j_gene: TRBJ1-6; abundance: -; d_gene: -; CDR3aa: CASRPLGSSPLHF; CDR3nt: TGTGCCAGCAGACCTCTGGGGAGTTCACCCCTCCACTTT
v_gene: TRBV5-7; j_gene: TRBJ2-3; abundance: -; d_gene: -; CDR3aa: CASSLVRAPATDTQYF; CDR3nt: TGTGCCAGCAGCTTGGTCAGGGCCCCAGCCACAGATACGCAGTATTTT
v_gene: TRBV6-1; j_gene: TRBJ2-1; abundance: -; d_gene: TRBD2; CDR3aa: CASSEMSGTYNEQFF; CDR3nt: TGTGCCAGCAGTGAAATGAGCGGGACTTACAATGAGCAGTTCTTC
v_gene: TRBV6-7; j_gene: TRBJ2-7; abundance: -; d_gene: TRBD2; CDR3aa: CASSRTSGVISYEQYF; CDR3nt: TGTGCCAGCAGTAGGACTAGCGGGGTTATCTCCTACGAGCAGTACTTC
v_gene: TRBV30; j_gene: TRBJ1-5; abundance: -; d_gene: -; CDR3aa: CAWSVKVVAGISNQPQHF; CDR3nt: TGTGCCTGGAGTGTCAAGGTCGTGGCAGGCATAAGCAATCAGCCCCAGCATTTT
v_gene: TRBV15; j_gene: TRBJ2-2; abundance: -; d_gene: TRBD2; CDR3aa: CATSNGGVVLGELFF; CDR3nt: TGTGCCACCAGCAACGGGGGGGTGGTGCTGGGGGAGCTGTTTTTT
v_gene: TRBV7-2; j_gene: TRBJ1-2; abundance: -; d_gene: TRBD1; CDR3aa: CASSARTGYSGYTF; CDR3nt: TGTGCCAGCAGCGCCCGGACAGGGTATTCGGGCTACACCTTC
v_gene: TRBV5-1; j_gene: TRBJ1-4; abundance: -; d_gene: -; CDR3aa: CASSARRGANEKLFF; CDR3nt: TGCGCCAGCAGCGCCAGACGGGGGGCGAATGAAAAACTGTTTTTT
v_gene: TRBV27; j_gene: TRBJ1-1; abundance: -; d_gene: -; CDR3aa: CASSLSETGTGAFF; CDR3nt: TGTGCCAGCAGTTTAAGCGAAACAGGTACTGGAGCTTTCTTT
v_gene: TRBV2; j_gene: TRBJ1-1; abundance: -; d_gene: -; CDR3aa: CASKLLGNLPAFF; CDR3nt: TGTGCCAGCAAATTGCTCGGGAACTTGCCCGCCTTCTTT
v_gene: TRBV7-6; j_gene: TRBJ2-3; abundance: -; d_gene: -; CDR3aa: CASTLGGLAPQYF; CDR3nt: TGTGCCAGCACCCTGGGGGGTCTCGCCCCGCAGTATTTT
v_gene: TRBV7-8; j_gene: TRBJ1-3; abundance: -; d_gene: -; CDR3aa: CASSLRVTNTIYF; CDR3nt: TGTGCCAGCAGCCTCAGGGTCACAAACACCATATATTTT
v_gene: TRBV3-1/TRBV3-2; j_gene: TRBJ1-3; abundance: few; d_gene: -; CDR3aa: CASSGLSSGNTIYF; CDR3nt: TGTGCCAGCAGCGGTTTGAGCTCTGGAAACACCATATATTTT
v_gene: TRBV11-2; j_gene: TRBJ2-1; abundance: -; d_gene: TRBD1; CDR3aa: CASSSDRAMNEQFF; CDR3nt: TGTGCCAGCAGCTCGGACAGGGCGATGAATGAGCAGTTCTTC
v_gene: TRBV15; j_gene: TRBJ2-1; abundance: -; d_gene: TRBD2; CDR3aa: CATSRDPGGGQFF; CDR3nt: TGTGCCACCAGCAGAGATCCCGGGGGGGGGCAGTTCTTC
v_gene: TRBV30; j_gene: TRBJ1-4; abundance: once; d_gene: TRBD1; CDR3aa: CAWNDRDQKLFF; CDR3nt: TGTGCCTGGAACGACAGGGACCAAAAACTGTTTTTT
v_gene: TRBV2; j_gene: TRBJ2-7; abundance: -; d_gene: TRBD1; CDR3aa: CASSNTGTGRAYEQYF; CDR3nt: TGTGCCAGCAGCAATACGGGGACAGGGCGAGCCTACGAGCAGTACTTC
v_gene: TRBV9; j_gene: TRBJ1-2; abundance: few; d_gene: TRBD1; CDR3aa: CASSVERTGVDGYTF; CDR3nt: TGTGCCAGCAGCGTAGAGAGGACAGGGGTTGACGGCTACACCTTC
v_gene: TRBV27; j_gene: TRBJ1-1; abundance: -; d_gene: -; CDR3aa: CASSLKPDSYRTEAFF; CDR3nt: TGTGCCAGCAGTTTAAAACCGGACAGCTACCGAACTGAAGCTTTCTTT
v_gene: TRBV10-3; j_gene: TRBJ1-2; abundance: -; d_gene: TRBD1; CDR3aa: CANSGTGGYTF; CDR3nt: TGTGCCAACTCCGGGACAGGGGGCTACACCTTC
v_gene: TRBV24-1; j_gene: TRBJ1-4; abundance: few; d_gene: TRBD1; CDR3aa: CATSDSGTGVGEKLFF; CDR3nt: TGTGCCACCAGTGATTCTGGGACAGGGGTTGGCGAAAAACTGTTTTTT